A single sample is the source of the 22 T cell receptor beta chains below, sequenced in a study of T cells in Graves' hyperthyroidism and ophthalmopathy. Template material for amplifying TCR beta CDR3 regions consisted of RNA transcripts. HTBI primers drove first-round RT-PCR of the TCR CDR3. TCRdb passed the multiplex PCR reads through MiXCR, listing each CDR3 protein once. The sample lists roughly 400,000 distinct CDR3 sequences, approximately 14% occurring once. Material: blood. All receptors derive from a woman under 30 with Graves' hyperthyroidism that later progressed to Graves' ophthalmopathy.

This chain connects TRBV19 to TRBJ2-7, with 7 bases matching TRBD1. Germline V gene lookup returns CDR1 LNHDA and CDR2 SQIVND (reference sequence). The CDR3 consists of 15 residues. V dropped 5 bases and J dropped 0; count of bases not matched to a gene: 7. As DNA, the CDR3 is TGTGCCAGTAGTTTTCGGGACAGTTCCTCCTACGAGCAGTACTTC. Protein sequence: CASSFRDSSSYEQYF.

This clonotype was recorded many times. This chain's CDR3 is CASSSGRSGSYNEQFF. As DNA, the CDR3 is TGTGCCAGCAGCAGCGGGAGGTCGGGATCCTACAATGAGCAGTTCTTC. The chain is built from TRBV27 and TRBJ2-1, with 9 positions matching TRBD2. The V and J ends lost 6 bases and 1 base, in that order; junction bases with no gene match: 7. In germline, CDR1 is MNHEY, CDR2 SMNVEV (reference sequence). The CDR3 sequence is 16 residues long.

At least ten counts were recorded for this clonotype. The chain links TRBV2 to TRBJ1-2; D perhaps matches TRBD1 (6 bases). This CDR3 spans 13 amino acids. CDR1 is SNHLY, CDR2 FYNNEI, per germline. V was clipped by 6 bases and J by 3 bases, with 11 bases between them. The chain's CDR3 is CASRRGQDYGYTF. CDR3 in DNA: TGTGCCAGCAGGAGGGGACAAGACTATGGCTACACCTTC.

This clonotype was observed many times. The gene calls are TRBV6-1 and TRBJ2-3, with D hard to call. Germline V gives CDR1 MNHNS, CDR2 SASEGT. V shed 4 bases and J shed 2 bases, with 4 bases lying between them. The CDR3 sequence is 12 residues long. The CDR3 nucleotides are TGTGCCAGCAGTGCGACCACAGATACGCAGTATTTT. Translating it yields CASSATTDTQYF.

In this sample, this clonotype turned up many times. The chain uses TRBV28 and TRBJ1-2; TRBD1 aligns across 10 bases. The germline V gene has CDR1 MDHEN and CDR2 SYDVKM. CDR3 size: 13 residues. V lost 6 bases and J lost 4; bases outside the gene matches: 2. CDR3 DNA: TGTGCCAGCAGCGACAGGGGGCCCTATGGCTACACCTTC. Its protein product is CASSDRGPYGYTF.

In its sample, this clonotype was seen many times. The chain carries TRBV7-2 and TRBJ2-1, with 10 bases that match TRBD2. Germline lookup yields CDR1 SGHTA and CDR2 FQGNSA. The CDR3 is 16 residues long. The V and J ends lost 1 base and 10 bases, in that order; junction bases with no gene match: 10. This chain's CDR3 is CASSLGVRAGGGEQFF. The DNA for the CDR3 is TGTGCCAGCAGCTTAGGGGTGCGAGCGGGAGGGGGGGAGCAGTTCTTC.

The V call is TRBV20-1, the J call TRBJ2-7, with 7 bases aligning to TRBD1. The CDR3 has 14 amino acids. From germline, CDR1 is DFQATT and CDR2 SNEGSKA (reference sequence). V shed 3 bases, J shed 5 bases, and the junction held 10 bases outside the gene matches. CDR3 nucleotide sequence: TGCAGTGCTAGGGACGGGACAGTCAACGACGAGCAGTACTTC. This codes for CSARDGTVNDEQYF.

This clonotype has ten or more counts. This chain joins TRBV5-1 and TRBJ1-1, with 7 bases fitting TRBD1. CDR1 is SGHRS and CDR2 is YFSETQ in the germline V gene. With V trimmed by 3 bases and J by 0 bases, 5 bases remained unmatched. The CDR3 loop spans 15 amino acids. The CDR3 nucleotides are TGCGCCAGCAGCTACGGACAGGCAGTGAACACTGAAGCTTTCTTT. Residues: CASSYGQAVNTEAFF.

This clonotype was seen only a few times. The rearrangement uses TRBV28 and TRBJ1-6, with D possibly TRBD1 on 6 matching bases. Per the germline V gene, CDR1 is MDHEN and CDR2 is SYDVKM. V lost 1 base, J lost 9 bases, and 13 bases lay in between. CDR3 length: 15 amino acids. The CDR3 spells CASSLLGGGVSPLHF. The CDR3 DNA is TGTGCCAGCAGTTTATTGGGAGGGGGTGTTTCACCCCTCCACTTT.

This clonotype appeared a few times. The genes are TRBV6-1 and TRBJ2-2; the D gene could be TRBD1 or TRBD2 (7 bases each). The germline V gene encodes CDR1 MNHNS and CDR2 SASEGT. This CDR3 has 14 residues. V lost 6 bases and J lost 7, with 15 bases in between. CDR3 region: CASSRQGGGGELFF. The DNA for the CDR3 is TGTGCCAGCAGCCGACAGGGAGGGGGCGGGGAGCTGTTTTTT.

There are a few counts of this clonotype. This chain links TRBV20-1 with TRBJ2-7, with 7 bases fitting TRBD1. Per the germline V gene, CDR1 is DFQATT and CDR2 is SNEGSKA (reference sequence). V lost 2 bases to trimming and J lost 1 base; unmatched junction nucleotides: 8. CDR3 length equals 15 residues. CDR3 loop: CSARPLTGNSYEQYF. The CDR3 nucleotides are TGCAGTGCTAGACCGTTGACAGGGAATTCCTACGAGCAGTACTTC.

Details on this clonotype: A much larger clone lies a single base off, so this may be a read error. The chain links TRBV7-9 to TRBJ2-7; D gene ambiguous. Trimming took 5 bases from V and 7 from J, leaving 9 bases between them. Germline CDR1 SEHNR, CDR2 FQNEAQ (reference sequence). This CDR3 is built from 11 residues. The CDR3 coding sequence is TGTGCCAGCAGCCACCAGGCGGAGCAGTACTTC. It specifies CASSHQAEQYF.

This clonotype was seen many times. This chain joins TRBV20-1 and TRBJ2-7, with 8 bases lining up with TRBD2. The J segment lost 4 bases and the V segment lost 4 bases, leaving 6 bases of the junction unmatched. This CDR3 contains 13 residues. The germline V gene has CDR1 DFQATT and CDR2 SNEGSKA (reference sequence). CDR3 sequence: CSAIGAGGYEQYF. CDR3 coding DNA: TGCAGTGCTATAGGCGCGGGAGGTTACGAGCAGTACTTC.

This clonotype was seen only a few times. The chain carries TRBV4-1 and TRBJ2-1, with 7 bases aligning to TRBD2. The germline V gene encodes CDR1 MGHRA and CDR2 YSYEKL. The J segment lost 6 bases and the V segment lost 1 base, leaving 0 bases of the junction unmatched. CDR3 size: 13 residues. The CDR3 DNA follows: TGCGCCAGCAGCCAAGCGGGGGGCAATGAGCAGTTCTTC. Translating gives CASSQAGGNEQFF.

Many counts were recorded for this clonotype. The rearrangement joins TRBV12-3 or TRBV12-4 to TRBJ2-3; perhaps TRBD2 as D (6 bases). V was trimmed by 3 bases and J by 6 bases, leaving 13 bases between them. The CDR3 covers 14 residues. The CDR3: CASSFRGSPDTQYF. As DNA, the CDR3 is TGTGCCAGCAGTTTCCGGGGGAGCCCCGATACGCAGTATTTT.

Note on this clonotype: With a much larger clone just one base away, this may be a read error. This chain joins TRBV28 and TRBJ1-5, with D hard to call. Germline V gene data show CDR1 as MDHEN and CDR2 as SYDVKM. This CDR3 region has 15 residues. CDR3 sequence reads: CAGSSPVVGNQPQHF. CDR3 DNA: TGTGCCGGCAGTTCCCCGGTGGTGGGTAATCAGCCCCAGCATTTT.

Worth noting for this clonotype: One end of the junction does not line up with germline, which may come from a read error. This rearrangement joins TRBV4-1 to TRBJ2-2, with a tentative D call TRBD2 (5 bases). Germline V CDR1 and CDR2: MGHRA, YSYEKL. This CDR3 is built from 16 residues. The CDR3 loop is CASSQDRGEGTGELFF. For the CDR3, the DNA is TGTGCCAGCAGCCAAGACCGGGGAGAAGGTACCGGGGAGCTGTTTTTT.

Remarks on this clonotype: Germline and junction disagree at one end, which may indicate a read error. The chain recombines TRBV20-1 with TRBJ2-4; perhaps TRBD2 as D (5 bases). This CDR3 has 15 amino acids. Germline lookup yields CDR1 DFQATT and CDR2 SNEGSKA (reference sequence). The CDR3 coding sequence is TGCAGTGCTAGAAATGGCGGCCTAGCCAAAAACATGCAGTACTTC. This sequence encodes CSARNGGLAKNMQYF.

This clonotype was observed at least ten times. The chain has TRBV29-1 and TRBJ2-1, with 7 nucleotides matching TRBD1. With 3 bases clipped from V and 0 bases from J, the junction kept 2 bases outside the gene matches. Germline-derived CDR1 and CDR2 are SQVTM and ANQGSEA. The CDR3 has 14 amino acids. The DNA of the CDR3 is TGCAGCGTTGAGACAGGGCGCTCCTACAATGAGCAGTTCTTC. Protein: CSVETGRSYNEQFF.

This clonotype was found many times. The rearrangement uses TRBV6-1 and TRBJ2-1; D might be TRBD1 or TRBD2, each matching 5 bases. The CDR3 loop spans 14 amino acids. Trimming removed 6 bases from V and 3 bases from J, with 12 bases in between. CDR1 and CDR2 (germline): MNHNS, SASEGT. The CDR3: CASRTLGVYNEQFF. The CDR3 nucleotides read TGTGCCAGCAGGACATTGGGGGTCTACAATGAGCAGTTCTTC.

This clonotype occurred many times. This chain connects TRBV28 to TRBJ1-3; no reliable D call. Germline CDR1 and CDR2: MDHEN and SYDVKM. The V end was cut by 2 bases, the J end by 0 bases, with 8 bases between. The CDR3 length is 15 residues. CDR3 region: CASSLKTYSGNTIYF. DNA of the CDR3: TGTGCCAGCAGTTTAAAGACCTACTCTGGAAACACCATATATTTT.

V and J are TRBV12-3 or TRBV12-4 and TRBJ2-2; no definite D call. V gave up 1 base and J gave up 3 bases, with 6 bases separating them. The CDR3 spans 14 residues. CDR3 region: CASSLGVYTGELFF. DNA for the CDR3: TGTGCCAGCAGTTTAGGCGTTTACACCGGGGAGCTGTTTTTT.